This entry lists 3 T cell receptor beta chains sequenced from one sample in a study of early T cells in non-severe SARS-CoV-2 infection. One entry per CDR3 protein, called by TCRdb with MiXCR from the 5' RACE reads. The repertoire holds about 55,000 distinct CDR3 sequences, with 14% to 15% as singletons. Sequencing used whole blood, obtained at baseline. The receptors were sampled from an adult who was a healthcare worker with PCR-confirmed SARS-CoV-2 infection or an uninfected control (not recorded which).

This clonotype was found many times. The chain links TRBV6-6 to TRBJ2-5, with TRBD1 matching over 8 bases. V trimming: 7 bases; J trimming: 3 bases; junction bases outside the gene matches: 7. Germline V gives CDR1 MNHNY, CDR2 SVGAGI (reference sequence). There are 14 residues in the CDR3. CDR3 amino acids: CASIRTGMEETQYF. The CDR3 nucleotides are TGTGCCAGCATTAGGACAGGGATGGAAGAGACCCAGTACTTC.

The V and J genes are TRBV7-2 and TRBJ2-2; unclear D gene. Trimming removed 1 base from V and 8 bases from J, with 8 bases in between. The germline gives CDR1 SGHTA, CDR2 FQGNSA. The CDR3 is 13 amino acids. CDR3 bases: TGTGCCAGCAGCTTAGGCTATTCGGGGGAGCTGTTTTTT. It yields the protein CASSLGYSGELFF.

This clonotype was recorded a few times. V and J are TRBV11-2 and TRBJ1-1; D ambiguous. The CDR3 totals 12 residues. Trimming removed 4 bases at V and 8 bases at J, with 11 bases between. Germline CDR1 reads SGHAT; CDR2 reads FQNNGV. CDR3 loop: CASSWEAQEAFF. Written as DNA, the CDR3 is TGTGCCAGCAGCTGGGAGGCACAGGAAGCTTTCTTT.